This record concerns one T cell receptor (beta chain) sequence. This entry is derived from a study of blood T cell repertoires in COVID-19. Study context: Sites in the United States, Italy and Spain provided acute and convalescent COVID-19 samples. In each case, the material was cDNA or gDNA derived from T cells, B-cell-depleted T cells, or PBMCs.

Only in-frame clones appear in the TCRdb table, and some are missing; sequencing was by immunoSEQ multiplex PCR. The sample has roughly 16,000 clones; approximately 89% are singletons. In germline, CDR1 is SGHDT, CDR2 YYEEEE. The CDR3 runs to 14 residues. V shed 1 base, J shed 7 bases, and the junction held 2 bases outside the gene matches. The source material was peripheral blood. The chain joins TRBV5-6 to TRBJ2-1, with TRBD2 identical over 10 bases. This receptor was obtained from a human donor in a cohort sampled during active COVID-19. CDR3 residues: CASSLSGRVNEQFF. The CDR3 bases are TGTGCCAGCAGCTTGAGCGGGAGGGTGAATGAGCAGTTCTTC.